Presented here are 2 T cell receptor beta chains from one specimen sequenced in a study of control samples from healthy donors and cancer patients. Generated by immunoSEQ multiplex PCR, the TCRdb table keeps only in-frame clones and is missing some. Of approximately 150,000 clones in the sample, about 86% were seen once. Specimen: blood. These receptors were obtained from a man younger than 30 in good health.

The J gene is TRBJ1-6, the V gene TRBV2; 8 bases match TRBD1. The germline CDR1 and CDR2 sequences are SNHLY and FYNNEI. The CDR3 is 12 residues long. The V segment lost 5 bases and the J segment 14 bases; nucleotides outside the gene matches: 5. The chain's CDR3 is CASSRDRGALHF. CDR3 in DNA: TGTGCCAGCAGTAGAGACAGGGGCGCCCTCCACTTT.

The chain links TRBV5-1 to TRBJ1-2; no clear D gene. CDR3 length equals 13 residues. The germline V gene has CDR1 SGHRS and CDR2 YFSETQ. V was cut by 5 bases and J by 4 bases, with 12 bases left in between. The chain's CDR3 is CASSVTASYGYTF. DNA of the CDR3: TGCGCCAGCAGTGTAACAGCATCCTATGGCTACACCTTC. Variable domain in full (rest from reference TRBV5-1 and TRBJ1-2): KAGVTQTPRYLIKTRGQQVTLSCSPISGHRSVSWYQQTPGQGLQFLFEYFSETQRNKGNFPGRFSGRQFSNSRSEMNVSTLELGDSALYLCASSVTASYGYTFGSGTRLTVV.